This is a list of T cell receptor beta chains from one sample in a study of T cell responses to AZD1222 COVID-19 vaccine. Sequencing used immunoSEQ multiplex PCR; TCRdb keeps in-frame clones, though not all of them. The table records about 120,000 clones, around 87% of them present only once. The sample consisted of peripheral blood, taken on day 0 of AZD1222 vaccination. The receptors here all came from an adult in good health. The conserved cysteine and the conserved F or W are not part of the CDR3 here. Clone size is given for some rows only: seen once, a few or many times, or a class if the clone is expanded.

11,few,TRBV9,ASSVGTTDTQY
9,-,TRBV3-1/TRBV3-2,ASSLLGQQF
13,few,TRBV9,ASSPGQGINYGYT
11,-,TRBV7-8,ASSREAWSEAF
12,-,TRBV5-4,ASRPAGLDTEAF
13,-,TRBV4-3,ASSSSPENPYGYT
11,once,TRBV7-3,ASKETGTDTQY
10,once,TRBV18,ASHIMNTEAF
13,-,TRBV11-2,ASSFGSGRHNEQF
12,-,TRBV6-2/TRBV6-3,ASSYGGWTDTQY
14,-,TRBV4-3,ASSQELAGGRDTQY